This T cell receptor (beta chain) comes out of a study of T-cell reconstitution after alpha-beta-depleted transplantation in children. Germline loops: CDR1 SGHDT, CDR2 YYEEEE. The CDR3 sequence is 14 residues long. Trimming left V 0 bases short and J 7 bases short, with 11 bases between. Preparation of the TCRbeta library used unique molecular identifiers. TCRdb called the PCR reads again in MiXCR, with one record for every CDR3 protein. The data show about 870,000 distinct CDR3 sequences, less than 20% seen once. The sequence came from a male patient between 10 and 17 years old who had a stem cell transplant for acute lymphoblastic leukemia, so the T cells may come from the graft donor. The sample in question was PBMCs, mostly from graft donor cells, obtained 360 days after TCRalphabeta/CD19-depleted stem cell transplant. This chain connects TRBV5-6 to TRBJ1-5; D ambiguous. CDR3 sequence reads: CASSLAPGGQPQHF. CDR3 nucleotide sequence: TGTGCCAGCAGCTTGGCCCCGGGAGGCCAGCCCCAGCATTTT. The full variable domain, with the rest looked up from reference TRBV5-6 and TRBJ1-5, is DAGVTQSPTHLIKTRGQQVTLRCSPKSGHDTVSWYQQALGQGPQFIFQYYEEEERQRGNFPDRFSGHQFPNYSSELNVNALLLGDSALYLCASSLAPGGQPQHFGDGTRLSIL.